This T cell receptor (beta chain) appears in the sequencing data of a study of blood T cell repertoires in COVID-19. Study as a whole: The study drew acute and convalescent COVID-19 samples from the United States, Italy and Spain. Nucleic acid was either cDNA or gDNA, and it came from T cells, B-cell-depleted T cells, or PBMCs.

Study processing details: Reference gene primer amplification yielded estimated nucleated cell counts. Method: immunoSEQ multiplex PCR; TCRdb's copy keeps in-frame clones and lacks some. For V, J and clone size, that table is used; D and trimming come from the DNA. The table includes some 150,000 clones, 85% detected once. Germline CDR1 is SGHTA and CDR2 is FQGNSA. V was pared by 3 bases and J by 8 bases, with 2 bases of the junction left unmatched. CDR3 length: 12 residues. This clonotype was obtained from a human donor with acute or convalescent COVID-19. The donor label of this sample is uncertain. Sequenced sample: peripheral blood. The chain uses TRBV7-2 and TRBJ1-2; 8 nucleotides align to TRBD1. The CDR3 region is CASSLDREGYTF. The CDR3 DNA follows: TGTGCCAGCAGCTTGGACAGGGAAGGCTACACCTTC.